This T cell receptor (beta chain) was observed in a study of cytomegalovirus exposure and HLA in healthy donors. Germline assignment: CDR1 LNHDA and CDR2 SQIVND (reference sequence). V gave up 8 bases and J gave up 2 bases, with 12 bases separating them. The CDR3 loop spans 13 amino acids. This clone has a single count. Amplification used 60 Vbeta primers and 13 Jbeta primers. The repertoire was sequenced with immunoSEQ multiplex PCR; TCRdb's copy has only in-frame clones and lacks some. The sample shows approximately 160,000 clones, around 76% of them seen only once. This receptor was identified in a woman aged 40 to 50 in good health and CMV-seronegative. Sequencing input: PBMCs. The J gene is TRBJ1-2, the V gene TRBV19; D is possibly TRBD1 (6 bases). The CDR3 sequence: CASQHRDNYGYTF. CDR3 coding DNA: TGTGCCAGTCAACACAGGGACAACTATGGCTACACCTTC.